This T cell receptor (beta chain) was recorded in a study of preoperative IRX-2 immunotherapy in early breast cancer. The method was immunoSEQ multiplex PCR; TCRdb's version includes in-frame clones alone and lacks a portion of them. The top ten hold about 13% of the sample, which has a few thousand clones, 76% seen once. The CDR3 is made up of 16 amino acids. Germline V gives CDR1 MNHGY, CDR2 SAAAGT. Trimming took off 8 bases at V and 2 bases at J, with 19 bases between the two ends. Regarding treatment: preoperative locoregional IRX-2 cytokine immunotherapy. Patients received preoperative, locoregional IRX-2 cytokine immunotherapy in a phase Ib study.

This sample comprised tumor tissue, obtained after IRX-2 immunotherapy. The chain joins TRBV6-8 to TRBJ1-5; TRBD1 is a possible D gene (6 bases). The TCR was taken from a human donor with breast cancer. The CDR3 DNA reads as TGTGCCAGCCCCAAGGTAGGGGGTATGGGCAATCAGCCCCAGCATTTT. Residues: CASPKVGGMGNQPQHF.